This note documents a single TCR beta chain sequence. The antigen is not known. Findings and limits, study-wide: The TCR gene usage of tumor memory CD4+ T cells clustered together with blood and lymph node memory CD4+ cells and with lymph node naive CD4+ cells.

TCRdb ran MiXCR on the 5' RACE reads and lists one entry per CDR3 protein. The sample records about 32,000 distinct CDR3 sequences, around 22% being singletons. This CDR3 is built from 14 residues. Germline CDR1 SGDLS, CDR2 YYNGEE. V lost 4 bases, J lost 7 bases, and 5 bases stayed unmatched. Sequencing was done on a sample of memory CD4+ T cells sorted from blood. Stated subset: memory CD4+ T cells, CD4+CD45RO+CD25-. This clonotype originated in a female donor with breast cancer. The gene calls are TRBV9 and TRBJ2-1; 10 nucleotides match TRBD2. CDR3 in amino acids: CASSTSGGGNEQFF. For the CDR3, the DNA is TGTGCCAGCAGCACAAGCGGGGGGGGAAATGAGCAGTTCTTC.